This T cell receptor beta chain was identified during a study of CD4 T cells in relation to SARS-CoV-2 and coronaviruses. About the study: ViraFEST: approximately 10-day antigen culture of PBMCs, then TCR beta CDR3 sequencing.

The CDR3 runs 15 residues. The ends lost 1 base at V and 9 bases at J; junction bases unmatched: 4. Per the germline V gene, CDR1 is LNHDA and CDR2 is SQIVND (reference sequence). Before the COVID-19 pandemic, during about 2010-2019, CD4+ T cells were taken from unexposed donors. After less than 11 days of culture, CD4+ T cells were isolated. As cell numbers allowed, unexposed-donor CD4+ T cells faced SARS-CoV-2 S/N and four cold-coronavirus spikes. Profiling relied on immunoSEQ multiplex PCR, and the TCRdb table lists in-frame clones only, not all of them. The data contain roughly 10,000 clones, roughly 81% of them seen just once; the ten biggest clones take up 17%. Regarding the study as a whole: This crossreactivity analysis covered spike protein alone, no other viral proteins. Samples before the pandemic and after infection were not matched within any donor.

Of note for this clone: As yet, its antigen is unknown.

The chain combines TRBV19 with TRBJ2-1; TRBD2 aligns across 12 bases. The sequenced material came from CD4+ T cells from PBMCs, cultured in vitro. The receptor's source is a human donor in good health. CDR3 sequence reads: CASSIVLAGGSEQFF. CDR3 sequence (DNA): TGTGCCAGTAGTATAGTTCTAGCGGGGGGGAGTGAGCAGTTCTTC. The full variable domain, with the rest looked up from reference TRBV19 and TRBJ2-1, is DGGITQSPKYLFRKEGQNVTLSCEQNLNHDAMYWYRQDPGQGLRLIYYSQIVNDFQKGDIAEGYSVSREKKESFPLTVTSAQKNPTAFYLCASSIVLAGGSEQFFGPGTRLTVL.